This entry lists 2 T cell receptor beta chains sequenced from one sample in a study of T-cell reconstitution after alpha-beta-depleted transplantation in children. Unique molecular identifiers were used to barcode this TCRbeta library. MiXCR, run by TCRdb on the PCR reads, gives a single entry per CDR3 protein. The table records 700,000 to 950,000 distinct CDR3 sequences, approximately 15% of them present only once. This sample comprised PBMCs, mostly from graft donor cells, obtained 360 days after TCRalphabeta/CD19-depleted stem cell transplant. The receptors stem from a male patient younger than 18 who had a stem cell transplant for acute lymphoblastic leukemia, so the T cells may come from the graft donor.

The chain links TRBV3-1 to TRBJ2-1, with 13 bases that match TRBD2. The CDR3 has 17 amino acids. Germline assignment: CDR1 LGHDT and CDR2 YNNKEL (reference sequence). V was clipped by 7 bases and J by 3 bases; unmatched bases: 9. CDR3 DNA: TGTGCCAGCACCCGAGGACTAGCGGGAGTACTCTACAATGAGCAGTTCTTC. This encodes CASTRGLAGVLYNEQFF.

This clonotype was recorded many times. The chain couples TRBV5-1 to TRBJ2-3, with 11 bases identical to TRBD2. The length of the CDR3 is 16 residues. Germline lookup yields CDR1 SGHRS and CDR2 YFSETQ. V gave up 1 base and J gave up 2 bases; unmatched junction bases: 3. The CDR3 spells CASSLIAGGTTDTQYF. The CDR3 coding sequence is TGCGCCAGCAGCTTGATAGCGGGGGGGACCACAGATACGCAGTATTTT.